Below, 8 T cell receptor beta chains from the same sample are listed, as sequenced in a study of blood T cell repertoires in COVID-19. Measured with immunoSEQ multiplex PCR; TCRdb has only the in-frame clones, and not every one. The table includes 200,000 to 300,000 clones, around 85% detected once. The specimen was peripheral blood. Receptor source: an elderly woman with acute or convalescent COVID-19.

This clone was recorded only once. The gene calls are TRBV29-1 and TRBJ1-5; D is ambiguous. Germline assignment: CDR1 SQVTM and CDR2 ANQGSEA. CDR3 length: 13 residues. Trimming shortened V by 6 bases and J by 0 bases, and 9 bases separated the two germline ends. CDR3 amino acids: CSVIQNSNQPQHF. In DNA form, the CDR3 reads TGCAGCGTCATACAGAATAGCAATCAGCCCCAGCATTTT.

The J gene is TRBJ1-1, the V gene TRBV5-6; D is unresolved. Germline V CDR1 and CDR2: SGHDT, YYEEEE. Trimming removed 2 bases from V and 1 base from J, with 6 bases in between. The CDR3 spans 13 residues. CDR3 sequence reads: CASSFSPNTEAFF. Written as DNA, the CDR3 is TGTGCCAGCAGCTTCTCCCCGAACACTGAAGCTTTCTTT.

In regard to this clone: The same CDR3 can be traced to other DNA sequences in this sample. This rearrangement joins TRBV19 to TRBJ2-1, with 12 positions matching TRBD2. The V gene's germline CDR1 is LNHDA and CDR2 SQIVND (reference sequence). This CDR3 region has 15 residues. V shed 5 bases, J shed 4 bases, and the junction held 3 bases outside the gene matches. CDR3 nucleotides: TGTGCCAGTAGTCCGCTAGCGGGAGGGTACAATGAGCAGTTCTTC. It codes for CASSPLAGGYNEQFF.

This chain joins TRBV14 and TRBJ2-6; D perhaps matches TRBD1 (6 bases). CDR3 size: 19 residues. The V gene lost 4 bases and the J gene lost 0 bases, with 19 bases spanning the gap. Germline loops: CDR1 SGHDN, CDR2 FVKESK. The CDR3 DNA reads TGTGCCAGCAGCCTGGACAGCGCAGTCACCTTCTCTGGGGCCAACGTCCTGACTTTC. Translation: CASSLDSAVTFSGANVLTF.

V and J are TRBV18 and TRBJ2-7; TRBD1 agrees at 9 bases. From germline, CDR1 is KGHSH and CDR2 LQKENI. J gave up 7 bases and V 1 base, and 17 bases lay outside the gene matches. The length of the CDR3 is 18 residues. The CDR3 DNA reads TGTGCCAGCTCACCACTCGTACGGACAGGGGAACTCTTGGGTGAGCAGTACTTC. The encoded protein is CASSPLVRTGELLGEQYF.

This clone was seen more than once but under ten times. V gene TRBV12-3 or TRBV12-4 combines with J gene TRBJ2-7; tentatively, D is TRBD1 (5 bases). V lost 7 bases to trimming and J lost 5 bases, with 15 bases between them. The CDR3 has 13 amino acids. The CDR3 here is CASNLQGNHEQYF. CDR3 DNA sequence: TGTGCCAGCAACCTCCAGGGTAATCACGAGCAGTACTTC.

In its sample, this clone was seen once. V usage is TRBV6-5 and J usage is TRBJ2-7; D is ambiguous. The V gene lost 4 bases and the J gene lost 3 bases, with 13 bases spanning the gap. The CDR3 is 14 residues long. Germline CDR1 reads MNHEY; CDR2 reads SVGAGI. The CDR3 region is CASSSDFTVYEQYF. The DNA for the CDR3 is TGTGCCAGCAGTTCCGACTTCACCGTCTACGAGCAGTACTTC.

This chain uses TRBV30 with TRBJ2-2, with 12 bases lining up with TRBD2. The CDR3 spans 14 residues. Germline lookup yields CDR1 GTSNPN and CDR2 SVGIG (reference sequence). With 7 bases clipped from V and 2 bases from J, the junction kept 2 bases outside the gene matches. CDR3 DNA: TGTGCCTCTGGACTAGCGGGAAACACCGGGGAGCTGTTTTTT. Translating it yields CASGLAGNTGELFF.